This T cell receptor (beta chain) is drawn from a study of Graves' ophthalmopathy and Graves' hyperthyroidism. Amplified TCR beta CDR3 regions were obtained using RNA transcripts as template. Second-round multiplex PCR came after a first-round RT-PCR that employed HTBI primers. TCRdb re-called the multiplex PCR reads through MiXCR, storing one row per CDR3 protein. Of 580,000 or so distinct CDR3 sequences listed, less than 40% are singletons. If patients had other autoimmune diseases, uncontrolled infections, pregnancy or lactation, they were excluded. Establishment of the diagnosis relied upon clinical symptoms, serum thyroxine, TRAb, thyroid ultrasound and orbital computed tomography. CDR1 and CDR2 from the germline V gene are SGHTA and FQGNSA. This CDR3 comprises 13 residues. Trimming took off 5 bases at V and 7 bases at J, with 12 bases between the two ends.

The sequenced material came from peripheral blood or thyroid tissue (not recorded which). This TCR was sampled from an adult man with Graves' hyperthyroidism. The rearrangement uses TRBV7-2 and TRBJ1-3; D call uncertain. Here the CDR3 reads CASSPGRSNTIYF. DNA of the CDR3: TGTGCCAGCAGCCCAGGACGGTCGAACACCATATATTTT.